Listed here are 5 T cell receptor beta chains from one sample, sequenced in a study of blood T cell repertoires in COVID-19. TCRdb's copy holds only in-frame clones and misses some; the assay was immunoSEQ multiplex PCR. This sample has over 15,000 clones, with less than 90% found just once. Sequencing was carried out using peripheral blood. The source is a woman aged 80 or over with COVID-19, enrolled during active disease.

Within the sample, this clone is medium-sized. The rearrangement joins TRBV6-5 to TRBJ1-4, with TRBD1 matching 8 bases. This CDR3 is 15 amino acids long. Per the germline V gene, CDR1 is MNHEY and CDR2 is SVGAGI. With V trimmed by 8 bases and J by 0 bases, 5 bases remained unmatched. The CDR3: CASATGAATNEKLFF. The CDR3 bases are TGTGCCAGCGCGACAGGGGCCGCAACTAATGAAAAACTGTTTTTT.

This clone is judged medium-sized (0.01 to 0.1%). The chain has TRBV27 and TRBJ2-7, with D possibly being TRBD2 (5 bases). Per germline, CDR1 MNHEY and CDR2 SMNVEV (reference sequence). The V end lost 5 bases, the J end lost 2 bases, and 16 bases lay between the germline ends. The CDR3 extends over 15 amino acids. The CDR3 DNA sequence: TGTGCCAGCAGTCCACGGGTGGGAGTTGCCTACGAGCAGTACTTC. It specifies CASSPRVGVAYEQYF.

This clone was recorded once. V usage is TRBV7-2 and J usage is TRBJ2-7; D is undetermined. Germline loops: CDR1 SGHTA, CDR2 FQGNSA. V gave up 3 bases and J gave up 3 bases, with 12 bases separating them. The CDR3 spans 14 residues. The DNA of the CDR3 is TGTGCCAGCAGCTTGAATACGGAGCTCTACGAGCAGTACTTC. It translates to CASSLNTELYEQYF.

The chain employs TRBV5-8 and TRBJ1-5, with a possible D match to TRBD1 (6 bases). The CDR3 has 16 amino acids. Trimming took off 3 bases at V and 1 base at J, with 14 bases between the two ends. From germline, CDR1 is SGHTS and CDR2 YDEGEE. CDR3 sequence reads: CASSSRGGQSNQPQHF. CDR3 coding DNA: TGTGCCAGCAGCTCAAGGGGGGGGCAAAGCAATCAGCCCCAGCATTTT.

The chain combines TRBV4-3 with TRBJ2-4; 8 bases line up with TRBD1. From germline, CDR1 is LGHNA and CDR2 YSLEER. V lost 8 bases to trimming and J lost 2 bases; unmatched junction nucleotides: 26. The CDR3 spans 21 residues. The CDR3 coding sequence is TGCGCCAGCCGGCTTGGGGACAGGCGAGGGAAAGCTATAACGTCCAAAAACATTCAGTACTTC. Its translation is CASRLGDRRGKAITSKNIQYF.